A single T cell receptor beta chain is shown here with its context. No antigen is known for it. No quality values exist for individual bases; no much larger clone is one base distant. The data originate from a study of Ad26.COV2.S vaccination and SARS-CoV-2 variants (dated by TCRdb to the early 2020s). Some background on the complete study: Donors in the vaccine arm were drawn from COV1001, a phase I-IIa trial of Ad26.COV2.S in healthy adults that was multicentre, randomized, double-blind and placebo-controlled. Dosing of Ad26.COV2.S was intramuscular, at either 5x10^10 or 1x10^11 viral particles, delivered as one shot or as two shots spaced 56 days apart. Sequencing of the TCRbeta repertoire served to evaluate the specificity and breadth of SARS-CoV-2-reactive T cell receptors following Ad26.COV2.S vaccination. The TCR-sequenced set comprised about 32 samples: about 19 Ad26.COV2.S vaccine recipients, 5 placebo recipients and 8 SARS-CoV-2 convalescent individuals. Trial participants were randomized into five groups of five: low-dose or high-dose Ad26.COV2.S given once or twice, or placebo on both occasions. Throughout the experiments and outcome assessment, investigators stayed blinded to trial group allocation.

The immunoSEQ Assay was the method used to sequence TCRbeta CDR3 regions. After extraction, genomic DNA underwent amplification by bias-controlled multiplex PCR, followed by high-throughput sequencing. Regarding the original processing steps: To quantify the absolute abundance of each unique TCRbeta CDR3 region, sequences were collapsed and filtered. T cell fraction was estimated by normalization of TCRbeta template counts to usable DNA, with usable DNA being measured through amplification of reference genes present in all nucleated cells. Repertoire TCRs were annotated as SARS-CoV-2-specific when V gene, CDR3 amino acid sequence and J gene were exactly matched to a known reactive TCR set. The reference SARS-CoV-2 TCR set was derived from MIRA and filtered for enrichment in COVID-19-positive ImmuneCODE repertoires, a step that removed public or cross-reactive TCRs. Based on the MIRA antigens, annotated TCRs were further analysed at the level of specific ORF or position within ORF. Breadth was defined as the number of annotated unique rearrangements divided by the total number of unique productive rearrangements, and depth was defined as the summed frequency of the annotated unique rearrangements. TCR breadth was compared between groups using two-sided Wilcoxon rank-sum tests. The table comes from immuneACCESS by way of TCRdb, which keeps in-frame sequences with V and J called. Part of the clones is missing from these tables; in studies checked, under half for an unresolved V gene and the rest for unknown reasons. That table furnishes V, J and clone size, whereas the DNA furnished D and trimming. The sample table records more than 300,000 clones; approximately 86% of these occur just once. The ten largest clonotypes hold 2% to 2.5% of the sample.

In light of the paper, this sample's treatment or condition label describes: about 20 received Ad26.COV2.S at low or high dose, single or two shots; about 5 received placebo; per-sample allocation not given. For vaccine and placebo recipients, repertoires were sequenced using samples collected on day 63 after the first injection. Cohort 1b enrolled 25 or so adults aged 18-55 years at a single site in Boston, USA, between 29 July and 7 August 2020. Ad26.COV2.S was a replication-incompetent adenovirus type 26 vector expressing a prefusion-stabilized SARS-CoV-2 spike protein from the original Wuhan strain. The CDR3, cysteine through phenylalanine, is 14 amino acids long. Only the CDR3 DNA stays, 42 bases, in frame from base 1. For CDR1 and CDR2, the germline V gene (reference sequence) lists LNHDA and SQIVND. V has 5 bases trimmed and J has 0 bases trimmed; junction bases matching no gene number 4.

What the work shows at the level of the full study, not this receptor alone: The study lacked the statistical power to compare responses across vaccine doses or regimens. Non-spike TCR breadth was comparable between vaccine and placebo recipients, consistent with the vaccine containing only spike. Ad26.COV2.S recipients had higher spike-specific TCR breadth than placebo recipients (P = 0.0014). According to the authors, total T cell responses may have been underestimated by the TCR breadth and depth analyses. After vaccination, substantial breadth of spike-specific CD8+ and CD4+ T cell responses was reported.

The TCR was taken from a person between 18 and 59 years old who received the Ad26.COV2.S COVID-19 vaccine or a placebo. The chain links TRBV19 with TRBJ2-7, with 7 junctional bases fitting TRBD1. The sample in question was peripheral blood, obtained in a trial of Ad26.COV2.S vaccine versus placebo. This receptor has the CDR3 CASSARGSSYEQYF. The DNA is TGTGCCAGTAGTGCCAGGGGGTCCTCCTACGAGCAGTACTTC.